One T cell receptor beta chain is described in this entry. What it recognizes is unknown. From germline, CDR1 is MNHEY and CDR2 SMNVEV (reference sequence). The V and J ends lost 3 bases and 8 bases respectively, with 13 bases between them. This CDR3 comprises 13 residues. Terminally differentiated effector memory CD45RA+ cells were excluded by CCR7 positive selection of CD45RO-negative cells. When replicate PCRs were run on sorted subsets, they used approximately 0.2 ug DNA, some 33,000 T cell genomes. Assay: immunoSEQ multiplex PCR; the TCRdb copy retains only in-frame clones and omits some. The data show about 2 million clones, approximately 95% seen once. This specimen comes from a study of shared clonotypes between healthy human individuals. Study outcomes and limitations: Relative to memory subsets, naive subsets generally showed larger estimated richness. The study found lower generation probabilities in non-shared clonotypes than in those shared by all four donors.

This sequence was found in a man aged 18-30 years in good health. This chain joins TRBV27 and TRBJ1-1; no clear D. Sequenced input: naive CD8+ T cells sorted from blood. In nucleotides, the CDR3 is TGTGCCAGCAGTTTCTACACCAATGGGGAAGCTTTCTTT. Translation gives CASSFYTNGEAFF.